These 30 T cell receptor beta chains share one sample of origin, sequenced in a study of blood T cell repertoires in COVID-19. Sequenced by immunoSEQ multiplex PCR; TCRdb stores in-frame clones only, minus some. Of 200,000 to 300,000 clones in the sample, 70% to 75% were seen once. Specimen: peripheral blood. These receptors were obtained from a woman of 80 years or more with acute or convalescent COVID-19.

In DNA form, the CDR3 reads TGTGCCAGCAGTTTCCAGAACTATGGCTACACCTTC. This encodes CASSFQNYGYTF. The chain employs TRBV12-3 or TRBV12-4 and TRBJ1-2; D is unclear. V lost 3 bases, J lost 2 bases, and 4 bases lay in between. This CDR3 has 12 amino acids.

The CDR3 DNA follows: TGTGCCAGCAGTTATTCCGGGACAGGGGTCTCACCCCTCCACTTT. It codes for CASSYSGTGVSPLHF. This sequence joins TRBV6-5 and TRBJ1-6; 10 nucleotides line up with TRBD1. V was pared by 3 bases and J by 10 bases, with 6 bases of the junction left unmatched. The CDR3 sequence is 15 residues long. CDR1 is MNHEY and CDR2 is SVGAGI in the germline V gene.

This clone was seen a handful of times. In nucleotides, the CDR3 is TGTGCCACCAGCAGGGACAGGCTATCCAATCAGCCCCAGCATTTT. Amino acids: CATSRDRLSNQPQHF. The chain carries TRBV15 and TRBJ1-5; TRBD1 matches 7 bases. CDR1 and CDR2 (germline): LNHNV, YYDKDF (reference sequence). With V trimmed by 3 bases and J by 3 bases, 5 bases remained unmatched. The CDR3 sequence is 15 residues long. Drawing the rest from reference TRBV15 and TRBJ1-5, the complete variable domain is DAMVIQNPRYQVTQFGKPVTLSCSQTLNHNVMYWYQQKSSQAPKLLFHYYDKDFNNEADTPDNFQSRRPNTSFCFLDIRSPGLGDTAMYLCATSRDRLSNQPQHFGDGTRLSIL.

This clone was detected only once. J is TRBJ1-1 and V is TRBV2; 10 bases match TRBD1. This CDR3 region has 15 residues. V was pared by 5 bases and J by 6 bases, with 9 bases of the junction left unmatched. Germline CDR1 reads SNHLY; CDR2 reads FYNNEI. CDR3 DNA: TGTGCCAGCAGTTTTCCGGGACAGGGGATCGCTGAAGCTTTCTTT. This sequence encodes CASSFPGQGIAEAFF.

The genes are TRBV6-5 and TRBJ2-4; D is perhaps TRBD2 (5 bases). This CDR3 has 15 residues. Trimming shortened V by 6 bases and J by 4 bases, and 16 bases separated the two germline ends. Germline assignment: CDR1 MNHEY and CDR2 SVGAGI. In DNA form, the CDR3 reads TGTGCCAGCAGCACAAGTCGGGAACAGAAAAACATTCAGTACTTC. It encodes CASSTSREQKNIQYF.

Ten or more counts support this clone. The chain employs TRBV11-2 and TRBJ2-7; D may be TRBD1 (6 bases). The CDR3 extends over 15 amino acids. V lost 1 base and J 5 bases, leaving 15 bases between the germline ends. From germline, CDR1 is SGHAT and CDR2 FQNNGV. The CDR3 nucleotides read TGTGCCAGCAGCTTAGCTTCGACAGGTTCAAACGAGCAGTACTTC. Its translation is CASSLASTGSNEQYF.

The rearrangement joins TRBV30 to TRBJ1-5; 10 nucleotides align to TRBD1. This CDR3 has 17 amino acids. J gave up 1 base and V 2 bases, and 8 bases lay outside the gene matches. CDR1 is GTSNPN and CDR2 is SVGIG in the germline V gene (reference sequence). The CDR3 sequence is CAWSYRDRGGSNQPQHF. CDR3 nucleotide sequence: TGTGCCTGGAGTTACCGGGACAGGGGCGGCAGCAATCAGCCCCAGCATTTT.

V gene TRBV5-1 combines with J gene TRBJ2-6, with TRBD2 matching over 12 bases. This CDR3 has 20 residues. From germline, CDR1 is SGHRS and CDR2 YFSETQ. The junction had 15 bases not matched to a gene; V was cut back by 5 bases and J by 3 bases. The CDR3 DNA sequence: TGCGCCAGCAGTCTAGCGGGGGGGCGTAGGTCCCCAGGTGGGGCCAACGTCCTGACTTTC. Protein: CASSLAGGRRSPGGANVLTF.

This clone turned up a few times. The CDR3 region has the DNA TGCGCCAGCAGCTTGGGTTCCCCGACAGGGCTTGGAAACACCATATATTTT. It codes for CASSLGSPTGLGNTIYF. The gene calls are TRBV5-1 and TRBJ1-3; 7 bases are shared with TRBD1. CDR1 and CDR2 from the germline V gene are SGHRS and YFSETQ. Losses at the gene ends were 0 bases for V and 3 bases for J; bases not matched to a gene: 9. The CDR3 extends over 17 amino acids.

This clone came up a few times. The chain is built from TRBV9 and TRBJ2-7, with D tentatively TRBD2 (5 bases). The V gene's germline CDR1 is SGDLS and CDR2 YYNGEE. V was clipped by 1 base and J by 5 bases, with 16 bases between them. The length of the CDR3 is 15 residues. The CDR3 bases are TGTGCCAGCAGCGTATCGGTGGGAGTGGTAAACGAGCAGTACTTC. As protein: CASSVSVGVVNEQYF.

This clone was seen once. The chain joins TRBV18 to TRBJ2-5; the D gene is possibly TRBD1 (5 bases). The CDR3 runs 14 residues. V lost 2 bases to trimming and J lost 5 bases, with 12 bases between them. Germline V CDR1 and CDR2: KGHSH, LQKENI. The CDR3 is CASSPMTSGETQYF. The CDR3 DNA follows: TGTGCCAGCTCACCAATGACCTCAGGGGAGACCCAGTACTTC.

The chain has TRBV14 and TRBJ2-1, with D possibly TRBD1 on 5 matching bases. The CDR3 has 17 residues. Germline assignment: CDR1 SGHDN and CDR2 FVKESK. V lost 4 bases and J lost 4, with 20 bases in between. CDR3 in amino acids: CASSLLLGAGYYNEQFF. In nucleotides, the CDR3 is TGTGCCAGCAGCCTACTTCTAGGGGCCGGGTATTACAATGAGCAGTTCTTC. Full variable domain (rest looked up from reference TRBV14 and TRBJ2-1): EAGVTQFPSHSVIEKGQTVTLRCDPISGHDNLYWYRRVMGKEIKFLLHFVKESKQDESGMPNNRFLAERTGGTYSTLKVQPAELEDSGVYFCASSLLLGAGYYNEQFFGPGTRLTVL.

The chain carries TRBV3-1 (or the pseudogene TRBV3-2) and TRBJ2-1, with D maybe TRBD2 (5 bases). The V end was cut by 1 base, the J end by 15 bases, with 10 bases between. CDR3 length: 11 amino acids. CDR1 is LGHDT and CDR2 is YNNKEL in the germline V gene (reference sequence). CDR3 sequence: CASSQARVWFF. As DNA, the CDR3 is TGTGCCAGCAGCCAAGCGAGGGTATGGTTCTTC.

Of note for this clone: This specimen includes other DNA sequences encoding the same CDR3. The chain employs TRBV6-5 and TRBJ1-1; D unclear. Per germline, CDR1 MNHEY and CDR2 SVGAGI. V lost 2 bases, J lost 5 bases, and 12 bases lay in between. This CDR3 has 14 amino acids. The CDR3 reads CASSYQGRETEAFF. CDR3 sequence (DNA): TGTGCCAGCAGTTACCAAGGGAGGGAAACTGAAGCTTTCTTT.

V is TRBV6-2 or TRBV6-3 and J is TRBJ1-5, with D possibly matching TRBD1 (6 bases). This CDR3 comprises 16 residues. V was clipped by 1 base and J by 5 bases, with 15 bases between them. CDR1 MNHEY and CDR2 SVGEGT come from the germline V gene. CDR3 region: CASSYLWTAEHQPQHF. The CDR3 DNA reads TGTGCCAGCAGTTACTTATGGACAGCCGAGCATCAGCCCCAGCATTTT.

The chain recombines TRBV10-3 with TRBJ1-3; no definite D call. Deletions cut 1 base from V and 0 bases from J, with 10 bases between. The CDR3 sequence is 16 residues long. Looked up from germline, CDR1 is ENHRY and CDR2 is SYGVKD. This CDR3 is CAISEYGVLSGNTIYF. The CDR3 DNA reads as TGTGCCATCAGTGAGTACGGTGTCCTCTCTGGAAACACCATATATTTT.

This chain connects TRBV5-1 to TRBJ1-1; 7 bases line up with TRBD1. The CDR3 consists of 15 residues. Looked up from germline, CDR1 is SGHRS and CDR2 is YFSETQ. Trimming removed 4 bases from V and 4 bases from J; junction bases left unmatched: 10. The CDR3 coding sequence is TGCGCCAGCAGCCTAGGACAGGTCTCGGGCACTGAAGCTTTCTTT. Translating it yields CASSLGQVSGTEAFF.

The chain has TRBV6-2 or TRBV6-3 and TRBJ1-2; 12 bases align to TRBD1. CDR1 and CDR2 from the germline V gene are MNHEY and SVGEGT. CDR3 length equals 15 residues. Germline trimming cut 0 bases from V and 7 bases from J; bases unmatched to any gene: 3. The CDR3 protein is CASSYSGTGGVGYTF. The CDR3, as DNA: TGTGCCAGCAGTTACTCCGGGACAGGGGGCGTTGGCTACACCTTC.

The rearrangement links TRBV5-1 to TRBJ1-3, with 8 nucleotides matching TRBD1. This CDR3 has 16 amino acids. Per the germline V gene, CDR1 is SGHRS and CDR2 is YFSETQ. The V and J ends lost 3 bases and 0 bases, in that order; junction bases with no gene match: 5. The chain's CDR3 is CASSWGGQASGNTIYF. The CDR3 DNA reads TGCGCCAGCAGCTGGGGGGGACAGGCCTCTGGAAACACCATATATTTT.

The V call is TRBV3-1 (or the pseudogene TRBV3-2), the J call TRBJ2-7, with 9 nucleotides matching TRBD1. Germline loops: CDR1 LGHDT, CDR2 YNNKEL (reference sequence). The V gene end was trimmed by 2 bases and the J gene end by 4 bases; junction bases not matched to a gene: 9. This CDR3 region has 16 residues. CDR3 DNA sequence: TGTGCCAGCAGCCAACACAGGGGGCAACGCTTGTACGAGCAGTACTTC. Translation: CASSQHRGQRLYEQYF.

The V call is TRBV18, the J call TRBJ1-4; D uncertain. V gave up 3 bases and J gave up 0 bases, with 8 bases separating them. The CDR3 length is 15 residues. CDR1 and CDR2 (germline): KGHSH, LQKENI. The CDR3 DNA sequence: TGTGCCAGCTCACCGACATTAGCAACTAATGAAAAACTGTTTTTT. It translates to CASSPTLATNEKLFF.

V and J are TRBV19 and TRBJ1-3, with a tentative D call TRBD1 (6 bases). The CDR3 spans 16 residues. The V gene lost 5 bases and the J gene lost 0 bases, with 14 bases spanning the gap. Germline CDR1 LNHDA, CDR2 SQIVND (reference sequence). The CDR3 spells CASSSKDSFSGNTIYF. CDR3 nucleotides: TGTGCCAGTAGTTCCAAGGACAGTTTCTCTGGAAACACCATATATTTT.

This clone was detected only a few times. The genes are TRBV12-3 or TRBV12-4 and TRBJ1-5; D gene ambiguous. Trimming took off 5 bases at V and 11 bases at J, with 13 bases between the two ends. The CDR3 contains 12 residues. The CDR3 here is CASSPETRTQHF. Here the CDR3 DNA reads TGTGCCAGCAGTCCCGAAACCAGGACCCAGCATTTT.

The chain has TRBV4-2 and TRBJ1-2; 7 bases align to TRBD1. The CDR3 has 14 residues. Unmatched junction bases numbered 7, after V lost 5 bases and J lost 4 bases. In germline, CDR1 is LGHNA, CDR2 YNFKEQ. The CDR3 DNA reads TGTGCCAGCAGCTCCGGACAGGCGGTCTATGGCTACACCTTC. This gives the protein CASSSGQAVYGYTF.

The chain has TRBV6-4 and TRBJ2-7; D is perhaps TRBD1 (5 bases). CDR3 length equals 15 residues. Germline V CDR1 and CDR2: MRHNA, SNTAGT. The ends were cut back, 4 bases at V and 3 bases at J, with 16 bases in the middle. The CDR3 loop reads CASSGGSPPIYEQYF. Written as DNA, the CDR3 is TGTGCCAGCAGTGGGGGCAGCCCTCCCATCTACGAGCAGTACTTC.

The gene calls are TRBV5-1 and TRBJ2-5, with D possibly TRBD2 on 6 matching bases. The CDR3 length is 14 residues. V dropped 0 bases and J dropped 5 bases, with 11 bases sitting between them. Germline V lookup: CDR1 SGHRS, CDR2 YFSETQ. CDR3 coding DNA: TGCGCCAGCAGCTTGGCTTCCCGGGGGGAGACCCAGTACTTC. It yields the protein CASSLASRGETQYF.

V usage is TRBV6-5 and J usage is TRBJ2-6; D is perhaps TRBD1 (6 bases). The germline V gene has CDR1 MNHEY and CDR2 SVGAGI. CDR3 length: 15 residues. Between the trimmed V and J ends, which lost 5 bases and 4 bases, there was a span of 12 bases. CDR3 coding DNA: TGTGCCAGCAGTCCCACCCAGGGGGGGGCCAACGTCCTGACTTTC. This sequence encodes CASSPTQGGANVLTF.

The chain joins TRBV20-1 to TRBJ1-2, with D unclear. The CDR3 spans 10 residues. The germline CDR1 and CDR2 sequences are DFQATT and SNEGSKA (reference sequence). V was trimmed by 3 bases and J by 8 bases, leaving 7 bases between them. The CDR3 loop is CSASRSGYTF. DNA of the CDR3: TGCAGTGCTAGTCGTAGCGGCTACACCTTC.

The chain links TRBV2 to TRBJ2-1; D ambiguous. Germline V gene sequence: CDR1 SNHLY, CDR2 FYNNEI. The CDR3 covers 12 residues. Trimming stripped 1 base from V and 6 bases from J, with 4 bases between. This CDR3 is CASSEGGNEQFF. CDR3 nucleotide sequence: TGTGCCAGCAGTGAAGGAGGCAATGAGCAGTTCTTC.

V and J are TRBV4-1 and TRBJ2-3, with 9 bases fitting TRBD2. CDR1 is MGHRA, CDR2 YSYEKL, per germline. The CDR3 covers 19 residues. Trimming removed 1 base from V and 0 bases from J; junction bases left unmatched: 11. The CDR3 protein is CASSQGRGRARISTDTQYF. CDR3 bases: TGCGCCAGCAGCCAAGGGCGCGGGAGGGCCCGAATAAGCACAGATACGCAGTATTTT.